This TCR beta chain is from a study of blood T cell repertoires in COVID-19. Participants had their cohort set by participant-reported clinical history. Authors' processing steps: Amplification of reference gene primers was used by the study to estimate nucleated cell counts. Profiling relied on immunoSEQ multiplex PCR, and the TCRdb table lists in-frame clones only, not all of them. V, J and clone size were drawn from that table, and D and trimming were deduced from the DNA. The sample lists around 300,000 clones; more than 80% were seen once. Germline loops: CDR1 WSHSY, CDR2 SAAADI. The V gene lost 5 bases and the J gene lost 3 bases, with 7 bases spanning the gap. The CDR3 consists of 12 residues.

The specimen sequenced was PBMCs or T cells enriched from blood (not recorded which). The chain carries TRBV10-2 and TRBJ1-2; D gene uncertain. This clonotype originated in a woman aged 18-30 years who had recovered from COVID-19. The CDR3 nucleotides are TGCGCCAGCAGTAAGGCGGACTATGGCTACACCTTC. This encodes CASSKADYGYTF.